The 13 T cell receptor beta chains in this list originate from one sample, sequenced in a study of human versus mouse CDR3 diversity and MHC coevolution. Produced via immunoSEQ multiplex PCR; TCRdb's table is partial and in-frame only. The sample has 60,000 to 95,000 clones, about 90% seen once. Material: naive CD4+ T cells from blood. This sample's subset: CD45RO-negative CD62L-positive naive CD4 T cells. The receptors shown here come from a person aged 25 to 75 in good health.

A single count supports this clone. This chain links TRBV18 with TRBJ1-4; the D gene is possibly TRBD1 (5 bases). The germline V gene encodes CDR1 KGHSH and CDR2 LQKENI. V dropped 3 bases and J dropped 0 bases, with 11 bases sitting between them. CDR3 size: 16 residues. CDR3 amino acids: CASSPPGGATNEKLFF. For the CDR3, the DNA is TGTGCCAGCTCACCCCCGGGGGGTGCAACTAATGAAAAACTGTTTTTT.

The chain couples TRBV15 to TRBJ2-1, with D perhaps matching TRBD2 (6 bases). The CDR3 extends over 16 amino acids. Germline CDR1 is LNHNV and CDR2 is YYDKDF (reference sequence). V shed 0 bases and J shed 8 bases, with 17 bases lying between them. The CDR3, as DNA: TGTGCCACCAGCAGAGATCGGGACGGGAGCAGGCATGAGCAGTTCTTC. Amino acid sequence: CATSRDRDGSRHEQFF.

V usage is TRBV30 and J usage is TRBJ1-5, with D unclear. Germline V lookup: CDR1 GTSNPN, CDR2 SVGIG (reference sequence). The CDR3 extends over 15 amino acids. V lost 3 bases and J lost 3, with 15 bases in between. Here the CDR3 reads CAWSVGRRNNQPQHF. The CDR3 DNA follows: TGTGCCTGGAGCGTCGGCAGGCGAAACAATCAGCCCCAGCATTTT.

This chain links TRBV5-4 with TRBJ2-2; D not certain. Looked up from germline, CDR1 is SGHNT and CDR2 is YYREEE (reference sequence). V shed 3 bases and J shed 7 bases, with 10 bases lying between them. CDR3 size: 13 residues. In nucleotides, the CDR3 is TGTGCCAGCAGCTCGATAGGCGGCGGGGAGCTGTTTTTT. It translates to CASSSIGGGELFF. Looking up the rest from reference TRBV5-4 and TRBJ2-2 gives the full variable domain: ETGVTQSPTHLIKTRGQQVTLRCSSQSGHNTVSWYQQALGQGPQFIFQYYREEENGRGNFPPRFSGLQFPNYSSELNVNALELDDSALYLCASSSIGGGELFFGEGSRLTVL.

CDR3 DNA sequence: TGTGCCAGCAGTGGGCAGGGGTTCTCTGGGGCCAACGTCCTGACTTTC. Encoded protein: CASSGQGFSGANVLTF. The chain joins TRBV2 to TRBJ2-6, with D perhaps matching TRBD1 (6 bases). Germline V gene lookup returns CDR1 SNHLY and CDR2 FYNNEI. The CDR3 sequence is 16 residues long. Between the trimmed V and J ends, which lost 4 bases and 0 bases, there was a span of 10 bases.

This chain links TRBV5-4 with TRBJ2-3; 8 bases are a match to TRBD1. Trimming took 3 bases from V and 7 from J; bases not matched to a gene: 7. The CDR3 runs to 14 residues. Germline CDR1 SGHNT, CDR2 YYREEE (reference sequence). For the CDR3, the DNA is TGTGCCAGCAGCTCGACAGGGGCGTGGAATACGCAGTATTTT. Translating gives CASSSTGAWNTQYF. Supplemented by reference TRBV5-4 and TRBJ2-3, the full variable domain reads ETGVTQSPTHLIKTRGQQVTLRCSSQSGHNTVSWYQQALGQGPQFIFQYYREEENGRGNFPPRFSGLQFPNYSSELNVNALELDDSALYLCASSSTGAWNTQYFGPGTRLTVL.

CDR3 residues: CASSVGSSGIYNEQFF. The CDR3 DNA reads TGTGCCAGCAGCGTAGGTTCTAGCGGGATATACAATGAGCAGTTCTTC. This chain connects TRBV9 to TRBJ2-1, with 9 nucleotides matching TRBD2. The CDR3 runs to 16 residues. J lost 4 bases, V lost 0 bases, and 5 bases had no gene match. Germline lookup yields CDR1 SGDLS and CDR2 YYNGEE.

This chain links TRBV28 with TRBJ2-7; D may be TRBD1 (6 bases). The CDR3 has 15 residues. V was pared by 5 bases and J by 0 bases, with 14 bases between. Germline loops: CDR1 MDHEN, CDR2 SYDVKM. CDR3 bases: TGTGCCAGCAGTAGCACAGGGACGATCTCCTACGAGCAGTACTTC. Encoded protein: CASSSTGTISYEQYF.

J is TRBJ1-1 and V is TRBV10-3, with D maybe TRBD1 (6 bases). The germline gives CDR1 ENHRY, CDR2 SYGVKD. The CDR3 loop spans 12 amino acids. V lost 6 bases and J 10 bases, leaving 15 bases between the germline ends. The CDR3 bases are TGTGCCATCAGGGGGACACGCGCCGCAGCTTTCTTT. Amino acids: CAIRGTRAAAFF.

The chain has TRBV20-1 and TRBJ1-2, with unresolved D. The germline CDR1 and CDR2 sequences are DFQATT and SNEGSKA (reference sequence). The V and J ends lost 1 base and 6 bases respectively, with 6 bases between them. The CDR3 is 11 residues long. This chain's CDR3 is CSARGRNGYTF. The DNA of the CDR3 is TGCAGTGCTAGAGGCAGAAATGGCTACACCTTC.

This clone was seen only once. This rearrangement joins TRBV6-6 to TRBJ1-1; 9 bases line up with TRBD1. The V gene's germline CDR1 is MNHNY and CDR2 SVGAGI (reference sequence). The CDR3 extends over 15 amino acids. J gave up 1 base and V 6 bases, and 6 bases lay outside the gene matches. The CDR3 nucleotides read TGTGCCAGCAGCCCCAACAGGGGGCAGAACACTGAAGCTTTCTTT. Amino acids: CASSPNRGQNTEAFF.

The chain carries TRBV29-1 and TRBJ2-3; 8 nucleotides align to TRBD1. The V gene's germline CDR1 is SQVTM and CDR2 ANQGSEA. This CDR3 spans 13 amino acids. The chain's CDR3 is CSGTGSSTDTQYF. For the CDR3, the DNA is TGCAGTGGGACAGGATCTAGCACAGATACGCAGTATTTT.

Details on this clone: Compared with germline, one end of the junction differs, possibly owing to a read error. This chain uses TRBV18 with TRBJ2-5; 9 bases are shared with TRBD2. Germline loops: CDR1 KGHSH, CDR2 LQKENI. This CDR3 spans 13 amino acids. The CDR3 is CASSPRAGGLLDF. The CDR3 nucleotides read TGTGCCAGCTCACCACGAGCGGGAGGTCTTCTTGACTTC.